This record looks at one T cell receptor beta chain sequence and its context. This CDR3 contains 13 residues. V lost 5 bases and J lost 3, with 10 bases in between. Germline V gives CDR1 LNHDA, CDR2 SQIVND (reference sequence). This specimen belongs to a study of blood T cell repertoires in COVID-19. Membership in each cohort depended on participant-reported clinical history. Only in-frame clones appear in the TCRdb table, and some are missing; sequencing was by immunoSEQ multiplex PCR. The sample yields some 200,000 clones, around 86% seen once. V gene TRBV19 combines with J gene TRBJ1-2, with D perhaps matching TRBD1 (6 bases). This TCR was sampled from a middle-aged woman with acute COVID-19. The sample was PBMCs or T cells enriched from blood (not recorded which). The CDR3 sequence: CASSPDSDYGYTF. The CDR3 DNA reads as TGTGCCAGTAGTCCGGACAGCGACTATGGCTACACCTTC.